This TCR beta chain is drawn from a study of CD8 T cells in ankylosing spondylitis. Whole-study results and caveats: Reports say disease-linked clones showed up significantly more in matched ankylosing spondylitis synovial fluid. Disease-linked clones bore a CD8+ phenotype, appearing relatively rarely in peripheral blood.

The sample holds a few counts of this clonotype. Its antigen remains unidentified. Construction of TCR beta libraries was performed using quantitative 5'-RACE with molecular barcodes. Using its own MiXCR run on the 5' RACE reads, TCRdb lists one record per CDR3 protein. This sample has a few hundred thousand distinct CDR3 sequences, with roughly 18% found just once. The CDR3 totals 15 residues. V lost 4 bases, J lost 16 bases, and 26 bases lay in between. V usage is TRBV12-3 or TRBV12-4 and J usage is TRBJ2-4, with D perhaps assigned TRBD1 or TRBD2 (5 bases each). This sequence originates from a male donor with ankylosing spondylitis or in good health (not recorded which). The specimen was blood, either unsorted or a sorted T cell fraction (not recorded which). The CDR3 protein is CASSSSDIPGLGGYF. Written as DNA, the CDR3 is TGTGCCAGCAGTTCCTCCGACATCCCAGGGCTAGGAGGTTACTTC.